This T cell receptor (beta chain) was recovered during a study of memory CD4+ T cells and cytomegalovirus serostatus. Using immunoSEQ multiplex PCR, the repertoire was profiled, and TCRdb retains in-frame clones only, with some absent. The table records approximately 44,000 clones, less than 80% of them present only once. As concerns this clone: The same CDR3 also results from other DNA sequences found in this sample.

This CDR3 has 15 amino acids. Trimming removed 1 base from V and 0 bases from J, with 7 bases in between. CDR1 is MDHEN, CDR2 SYDVKM, per germline. Single viable CD3+CD4+CD8-CD45RO+ cells were sorted as the memory CD4+ T cells. This clonotype was sampled from an adult in good health and CMV-seronegative. Sequenced: memory CD4+ T cells from blood. This chain joins TRBV28 and TRBJ1-5; TRBD1 might be the D (5 bases). The CDR3 loop reads CASSLLGPSNQPQHF. In DNA form, the CDR3 reads TGTGCCAGCAGTTTATTGGGGCCTAGCAATCAGCCCCAGCATTTT.